Here is one T cell receptor (beta chain) with its context. The data are from a study of blood T cell repertoires in COVID-19. For the study at large: Both acute and convalescent COVID-19 samples were obtained from the United States, Italy and Spain. Sources were T cells, B-cell-depleted T cells, or PBMCs; the material itself was cDNA or gDNA.

How the authors handled the data: Reference gene primers were amplified, and this amplification served to estimate nucleated cell counts. Libraries were prepared by immunoSEQ multiplex PCR; TCRdb keeps only in-frame clonotypes and omits some of them. V and J calls plus clone size are reproduced from that table; the DNA served to infer D and trimming. The sample includes 90,000 to 150,000 clones, more than 80% of them seen just once. The J segment lost 6 bases and the V segment lost 2 bases, leaving 5 bases of the junction unmatched. This CDR3 comprises 14 residues. Per germline, CDR1 GTSNPN and CDR2 SVGIG (reference sequence).

The material sequenced was peripheral blood. The chain joins TRBV30 to TRBJ2-3, with 10 bases matching TRBD1. The origin of this receptor is a man between 65 and 80 years old with active or convalescent COVID-19. CDR3 in DNA: TGTGCCTGGAGTTATGGGACAGGGGCGGATACGCAGTATTTT. Translated: CAWSYGTGADTQYF.